This T cell receptor beta chain was sequenced for a study of cytomegalovirus exposure and HLA in healthy donors. Germline values: CDR1 LNHDA, CDR2 SQIVND (reference sequence). Trimming took off 4 bases at V and 5 bases at J, with 14 bases between the two ends. The CDR3 is 14 residues long. Vbeta (60) and Jbeta (13) primers were used in the PCR. Here immunoSEQ multiplex PCR was the method, and the copy in TCRdb shows in-frame clones only, minus some. The sample has tens of thousands of clones; roughly four fifths are singletons. The origin of this receptor is a man in his forties or fifties in good health and CMV-seronegative. What was sequenced was PBMCs. The chain uses TRBV19 and TRBJ1-2; maybe TRBD1 (5 bases). The CDR3 spells CASSTIQDRYGYTF. In nucleotides, the CDR3 is TGTGCCAGTAGTACTATTCAAGACAGATATGGCTACACCTTC.